A selection of T cell receptor beta chains follows, all from one sample in a study of blood T cell repertoires in COVID-19. Data came from immunoSEQ multiplex PCR; TCRdb stores just in-frame clones and leaves some out. Among 300,000 to 450,000 clones listed, roughly 85% were seen once. The sample was peripheral blood. The receptors derive from a woman between 18 and 29 years old with acute or convalescent COVID-19. Both conserved end residues are part of each CDR3. The order of the fields is D gene, clone size, V gene, J gene, CDR3 length, CDR3 DNA, CDR3 protein. A D gene is named only where the DNA matches it firmly. For some rows the clone size is stated as once, few or many, or as a class when expanded; others skip it.

d_call: .
clone_size: .
v_call: TRBV9
j_call: TRBJ2-5
cdr3_length: 12
cdr3_nt: TGTGCCAGCAGCGTCGAGGAAGAGACCCAGTACTTC
cdr3_aa: CASSVEEETQYF

d_call: TRBD1
clone_size: .
v_call: TRBV10-3
j_call: TRBJ1-1
cdr3_length: 13
cdr3_nt: TGTGCCATCAGCGAGACAGGGGACACTGAAGCTTTCTTT
cdr3_aa: CAISETGDTEAFF

d_call: .
clone_size: .
v_call: TRBV5-5
j_call: TRBJ1-3
cdr3_length: 14
cdr3_nt: TGTGCCAGCAGCTTTCAGGGCTCTGGAAACACCATATATTTT
cdr3_aa: CASSFQGSGNTIYF

d_call: .
clone_size: once
v_call: TRBV3-1/TRBV3-2
j_call: TRBJ1-2
cdr3_length: 13
cdr3_nt: TGTGCCAGCAGCCAAGAGGGGCGGGGAGGCTACACCTTC
cdr3_aa: CASSQEGRGGYTF

d_call: .
clone_size: .
v_call: TRBV28
j_call: TRBJ2-7
cdr3_length: 12
cdr3_nt: TGTGCCAGCAGTCCACCCGGGAGAATGCAGTACTTC
cdr3_aa: CASSPPGRMQYF

d_call: TRBD2
clone_size: .
v_call: TRBV2
j_call: TRBJ2-5
cdr3_length: 16
cdr3_nt: TGTGCCAGCAGCCTAGAGGGAAGAGGGAGGGTCGGGACCCAGTACTTC
cdr3_aa: CASSLEGRGRVGTQYF

d_call: .
clone_size: once
v_call: TRBV29-1
j_call: TRBJ2-3
cdr3_length: 14
cdr3_nt: TGCAGCGTTGTGAGGATCGGGGACACAGATACGCAGTATTTT
cdr3_aa: CSVVRIGDTDTQYF

d_call: TRBD1
clone_size: .
v_call: TRBV6-5
j_call: TRBJ1-3
cdr3_length: 16
cdr3_nt: TGTGCCAGCAGTTACTTCCTCCAGGGGGGCGGAAACACCATATATTTT
cdr3_aa: CASSYFLQGGGNTIYF

d_call: TRBD1
clone_size: .
v_call: TRBV19
j_call: TRBJ1-2
cdr3_length: 16
cdr3_nt: TGTGCCAGTAGTAACCCGTTACAGGGGGTGATCTATGGCTACACCTTC
cdr3_aa: CASSNPLQGVIYGYTF

d_call: .
clone_size: once
v_call: TRBV19
j_call: TRBJ2-3
cdr3_length: 15
cdr3_nt: TGTGCCAGTAGTATAGGTGGGAGTATAGGCGATACGCAGTATTTT
cdr3_aa: CASSIGGSIGDTQYF

d_call: .
clone_size: few
v_call: TRBV6-1
j_call: TRBJ2-6
cdr3_length: 15
cdr3_nt: TGTGCCAGCAGTGAACGACAAACTGGGGCCAACGTCCTGACTTTC
cdr3_aa: CASSERQTGANVLTF

d_call: .
clone_size: .
v_call: TRBV27
j_call: TRBJ2-7
cdr3_length: 13
cdr3_nt: TGTGCCAGCACCGGGGGAAGGGGCTACGAGCAGTACTTC
cdr3_aa: CASTGGRGYEQYF

d_call: TRBD1
clone_size: .
v_call: TRBV6-1
j_call: TRBJ1-5
cdr3_length: 14
cdr3_nt: TGTGCCAGCAGTGAGTACAGGGGTGAGCAGCCCCAGCATTTT
cdr3_aa: CASSEYRGEQPQHF

d_call: TRBD2
clone_size: few
v_call: TRBV3-1/TRBV3-2
j_call: TRBJ2-5
cdr3_length: 16
cdr3_nt: TGTGCCAGCAGCTCTCGAGCGGGGGGAACACAAGAGACCCAGTACTTC
cdr3_aa: CASSSRAGGTQETQYF

d_call: .
clone_size: .
v_call: TRBV27
j_call: TRBJ2-4
cdr3_length: 15
cdr3_nt: TGTGCCACCAAGAAGAGGAGGGAAACCAAAAACATTCAGTACTTC
cdr3_aa: CATKKRRETKNIQYF

d_call: TRBD2
clone_size: .
v_call: TRBV5-4
j_call: TRBJ2-1
cdr3_length: 15
cdr3_nt: TGTGCCAGCAGCATAGGTCCTAGCGGGATCAATGAGCAGTTCTTC
cdr3_aa: CASSIGPSGINEQFF

d_call: TRBD2
clone_size: .
v_call: TRBV19
j_call: TRBJ2-3
cdr3_length: 18
cdr3_nt: TGTGCCAGTAGTATAGATATGGGACTAGCGGGAGTCGGAGATACGCAGTATTTT
cdr3_aa: CASSIDMGLAGVGDTQYF

d_call: .
clone_size: .
v_call: TRBV5-1
j_call: TRBJ1-1
cdr3_length: 13
cdr3_nt: TGCGCCAGCAGCTTAGAACAGTATACTGAAGCTTTCTTT
cdr3_aa: CASSLEQYTEAFF

d_call: .
clone_size: .
v_call: TRBV9
j_call: TRBJ2-3
cdr3_length: 13
cdr3_nt: TGTGCCAGCAGCGTAAATGAGCTAGATACGCAGTATTTT
cdr3_aa: CASSVNELDTQYF

d_call: .
clone_size: .
v_call: TRBV7-2
j_call: TRBJ1-1
cdr3_length: 14
cdr3_nt: TGTGCCAGCAGCCGTAAAGCGGGGAACACTGAAGCTTTCTTT
cdr3_aa: CASSRKAGNTEAFF

d_call: .
clone_size: once
v_call: TRBV2
j_call: TRBJ2-5
cdr3_length: 21
cdr3_nt: .
cdr3_aa: CASSDGHFVDPVLRARRDQYF

d_call: TRBD1
clone_size: .
v_call: TRBV30
j_call: TRBJ1-6
cdr3_length: 15
cdr3_nt: TGTGCCTGGACCGCTGGACAGGGCGATAATTCACCCCTCCACTTT
cdr3_aa: CAWTAGQGDNSPLHF

d_call: TRBD1
clone_size: .
v_call: TRBV28
j_call: TRBJ1-1
cdr3_length: 15
cdr3_nt: TGTGCCAGCAGTTCAGGGACAGGGATCAACACTGAAGCTTTCTTT
cdr3_aa: CASSSGTGINTEAFF

d_call: .
clone_size: .
v_call: TRBV2
j_call: TRBJ2-5
cdr3_length: 14
cdr3_nt: TGTGCCAGCAAGGCTGGGCAGGCTGAAGAGACCCAGTACTTC
cdr3_aa: CASKAGQAEETQYF

d_call: TRBD1
clone_size: once
v_call: TRBV19
j_call: TRBJ2-4
cdr3_length: 19
cdr3_nt: TGTGCCAGTTGCCTTAGGACAGGGGGAGGGCGCGGGGCCTCAAACATTCAGTACTTC
cdr3_aa: CASCLRTGGGRGASNIQYF

d_call: .
clone_size: .
v_call: TRBV5-1
j_call: TRBJ2-3
cdr3_length: 16
cdr3_nt: TGCGCCAGCAGCCCAGGGCCAGAGCTGTTGGCAGATACGCAGTATTTT
cdr3_aa: CASSPGPELLADTQYF

d_call: .
clone_size: .
v_call: TRBV3-1/TRBV3-2
j_call: TRBJ1-1
cdr3_length: 14
cdr3_nt: TGTGCCAGCAGCCAACGGACAGTGAACACTGAAGCTTTCTTT
cdr3_aa: CASSQRTVNTEAFF

d_call: .
clone_size: .
v_call: TRBV7-9
j_call: TRBJ1-4
cdr3_length: 14
cdr3_nt: TGTGCCAGCAGCTTTTTTACAGCAAATGAAAAACTGTTTTTT
cdr3_aa: CASSFFTANEKLFF

d_call: .
clone_size: .
v_call: TRBV5-1
j_call: TRBJ1-6
cdr3_length: 16
cdr3_nt: TGCGCCAGCAGCTTGGTCTCCAGGGACTATAATTCACCCCTCCACTTT
cdr3_aa: CASSLVSRDYNSPLHF

d_call: TRBD2
clone_size: .
v_call: TRBV11-2
j_call: TRBJ2-1
cdr3_length: 18
cdr3_nt: TGTGCCAGCAGCTCCAAAAAAGGGACTAGCGGGAGTTACAATGAGCAGTTCTTC
cdr3_aa: CASSSKKGTSGSYNEQFF

d_call: TRBD2
clone_size: .
v_call: TRBV12-5
j_call: TRBJ2-7
cdr3_length: 15
cdr3_nt: TGTGCTAGTGGTTTGCAGTCTAGCGGGGGAATCGAGCAGTACTTC
cdr3_aa: CASGLQSSGGIEQYF

d_call: .
clone_size: .
v_call: TRBV7-9
j_call: TRBJ2-5
cdr3_length: 15
cdr3_nt: TGTGCCAGCAGTCCCGGAGGAATAGGCCTAGAGACCCAGTACTTC
cdr3_aa: CASSPGGIGLETQYF

d_call: .
clone_size: .
v_call: TRBV27
j_call: TRBJ1-2
cdr3_length: 14
cdr3_nt: TGTGCCAGCAGTTTATCAGCCCAGGGGAATGGCTACACCTTC
cdr3_aa: CASSLSAQGNGYTF

d_call: .
clone_size: .
v_call: TRBV5-1
j_call: TRBJ2-3
cdr3_length: 15
cdr3_nt: TGCGCCAGCAGCTCCTCAGGGGAGGGTAGAAATACGCAGTATTTT
cdr3_aa: CASSSSGEGRNTQYF

d_call: .
clone_size: .
v_call: TRBV5-4
j_call: TRBJ1-2
cdr3_length: 14
cdr3_nt: TGTGCCAGCAGCTTTGGGCCAGGGGAGAGTGGCTACACCTTC
cdr3_aa: CASSFGPGESGYTF

d_call: .
clone_size: .
v_call: TRBV11-2
j_call: TRBJ1-3
cdr3_length: 15
cdr3_nt: TGTGCCAGCAGCCCCCTGACTCCCTCTGGAAACACCATATATTTT
cdr3_aa: CASSPLTPSGNTIYF

d_call: .
clone_size: .
v_call: TRBV19
j_call: TRBJ1-2
cdr3_length: 13
cdr3_nt: TGTGCCAGTAGGGCCCCGGAGGGTCAAGGCTACACCTTC
cdr3_aa: CASRAPEGQGYTF

d_call: .
clone_size: .
v_call: TRBV7-2
j_call: TRBJ1-2
cdr3_length: 15
cdr3_nt: TGTGCCAGCAGCTTATTAAACCTAGGTTCCGGAGGCTACACCTTC
cdr3_aa: CASSLLNLGSGGYTF

d_call: TRBD2
clone_size: .
v_call: TRBV27
j_call: TRBJ2-3
cdr3_length: 16
cdr3_nt: TGTGCCAGCAGTTTGGTCCATAGCGGGAGCACAGATACGCAGTATTTT
cdr3_aa: CASSLVHSGSTDTQYF

d_call: TRBD2
clone_size: many
v_call: TRBV5-4
j_call: TRBJ2-1
cdr3_length: 17
cdr3_nt: TGTGCCAGCAGCTCTACAGACGGGACTAGCGGGAGCGATGAGCAGTTCTTC
cdr3_aa: CASSSTDGTSGSDEQFF

d_call: .
clone_size: .
v_call: TRBV2
j_call: TRBJ2-5
cdr3_length: 15
cdr3_nt: TGTGCCAGCAGTGGGGTAGCGACGTACCAAGAGACCCAGTACTTC
cdr3_aa: CASSGVATYQETQYF

d_call: TRBD1
clone_size: .
v_call: TRBV5-4
j_call: TRBJ1-2
cdr3_length: 14
cdr3_nt: TGTGCCAGCAGGAGGGACAGGGGGCTAAGTGGCTACACCTTC
cdr3_aa: CASRRDRGLSGYTF

d_call: .
clone_size: .
v_call: TRBV12-3/TRBV12-4
j_call: TRBJ2-3
cdr3_length: 12
cdr3_nt: TGTGCCAGCAGTTTAAAGGAGGATACGCAGTATTTT
cdr3_aa: CASSLKEDTQYF

d_call: .
clone_size: .
v_call: TRBV12-5
j_call: TRBJ1-2
cdr3_length: 13
cdr3_nt: TGTGCTAGTGGTTTGGACAGTCCTTATGGCTACACCTTC
cdr3_aa: CASGLDSPYGYTF

d_call: TRBD1
clone_size: .
v_call: TRBV28
j_call: TRBJ2-7
cdr3_length: 14
cdr3_nt: TGTGCCAGCAGTCAGGGGGACAGCCGTCACGAGCAGTACTTC
cdr3_aa: CASSQGDSRHEQYF

d_call: TRBD1
clone_size: once
v_call: TRBV19
j_call: TRBJ1-5
cdr3_length: 13
cdr3_nt: TGTGCCAGTGGGGACAGAGTCAATCAGCCCCAGCATTTT
cdr3_aa: CASGDRVNQPQHF

d_call: TRBD1
clone_size: .
v_call: TRBV19
j_call: TRBJ2-7
cdr3_length: 15
cdr3_nt: TGTGCCAGTAGTGAAAGGACAGGGGGCGGCTACGAGCAGTACTTC
cdr3_aa: CASSERTGGGYEQYF

d_call: TRBD2
clone_size: .
v_call: TRBV27
j_call: TRBJ2-7
cdr3_length: 15
cdr3_nt: TGTGCCAGCAGCCTGGGAGGGGCGGCGGCCTACGAGCAGTACTTC
cdr3_aa: CASSLGGAAAYEQYF

d_call: TRBD2
clone_size: .
v_call: TRBV30
j_call: TRBJ2-3
cdr3_length: 14
cdr3_nt: TGTGCCTGGAGTCCCTCGGGACTACGAGATACGCAGTATTTT
cdr3_aa: CAWSPSGLRDTQYF

d_call: TRBD2
clone_size: .
v_call: TRBV9
j_call: TRBJ2-2
cdr3_length: 16
cdr3_nt: TGTGCCAGCAGCGTAGACGCTAGCGGGAGTGGCGGGGAGCTGTTTTTT
cdr3_aa: CASSVDASGSGGELFF

d_call: .
clone_size: once
v_call: TRBV6-5
j_call: TRBJ1-6
cdr3_length: 13
cdr3_nt: TGTGCCAGCAGTTACTCGCGGGATTCACCCCTCCACTTT
cdr3_aa: CASSYSRDSPLHF

d_call: TRBD1
clone_size: .
v_call: TRBV29-1
j_call: TRBJ2-2
cdr3_length: 14
cdr3_nt: TGCAGCGCCGTGGGACAGGGGGGCACCGGGGAGCTGTTTTTT
cdr3_aa: CSAVGQGGTGELFF

d_call: TRBD1
clone_size: .
v_call: TRBV11-3
j_call: TRBJ2-7
cdr3_length: 17
cdr3_nt: TGTGCCAGCAGCTCCTACTCCGGGACAGGGGGCTCTCGTGAGCAGTACTTC
cdr3_aa: CASSSYSGTGGSREQYF